This TCR beta chain was captured in a study of blood T cell repertoires in COVID-19. For the study at large: Samples came from the United States, Italy and Spain, spanning acute and convalescent COVID-19. PBMCs, B-cell-depleted T cells, or T cells were the source of the cDNA or gDNA that made up the material.

The repertoire was sequenced with immunoSEQ multiplex PCR; TCRdb's copy has only in-frame clones and lacks some. The sample has 400,000 to 450,000 clones; 89% are singletons. The V and J ends lost 5 bases and 3 bases respectively, with 7 bases between them. Germline CDR1 reads SEHNR; CDR2 reads FQNEAQ (reference sequence). The CDR3 totals 13 residues. The specimen sequenced was peripheral blood. The gene calls are TRBV7-9 and TRBJ1-4; a weak D match, TRBD1 (6 bases). The receptor's source is a woman aged 40-49 years with COVID-19, enrolled during active disease. CDR3 nucleotides: TGTGCCAGCAGCGGGACACCTAATGAAAAACTGTTTTTT. Translated, it gives CASSGTPNEKLFF.